These 31 T cell receptor beta chains were all obtained from the same sample, sequenced in a study of T-cell reconstitution after alpha-beta-depleted transplantation in children. This sample's TCRbeta library carried unique molecular identifier barcodes. A single record per CDR3 protein comes from TCRdb applying MiXCR to the PCR reads. The sample carries 440,000 or so distinct CDR3 sequences, roughly two fifths recorded once. The sample consisted of PBMCs, taken before TCRalphabeta/CD19-depleted stem cell transplant. Receptors were obtained from a girl aged 2-10 years with aplastic anemia, due to receive a stem cell transplant.

The rearrangement joins TRBV20-1 to TRBJ2-7; TRBD1 matches at 7 bases. The germline gives CDR1 DFQATT, CDR2 SNEGSKA (reference sequence). J was trimmed by 7 bases and V by 0 bases; bases with no gene match: 15. The CDR3 runs 16 residues. CDR3 region: CSARDPRLTGAGEQYF. In DNA, the CDR3 is TGCAGTGCTAGAGATCCGAGATTAACAGGGGCTGGAGAGCAGTACTTC.

This clonotype came up many times. The genes are TRBV28 and TRBJ2-1; tentatively, D is TRBD1 (5 bases). This CDR3 contains 14 residues. Germline V CDR1 and CDR2: MDHEN, SYDVKM. Trimming cost V 5 bases and J 7 bases, with 15 bases left between them. The CDR3 protein is CASSPQAGRNEQFF. For the CDR3, the DNA is TGTGCCAGCAGTCCCCAGGCAGGGCGGAATGAGCAGTTCTTC.

V usage is TRBV20-1 and J usage is TRBJ2-5; D remains unclear. The V and J ends lost 7 bases and 1 base respectively, with 13 bases between them. This CDR3 spans 13 amino acids. The germline gives CDR1 DFQATT, CDR2 SNEGSKA (reference sequence). CDR3 sequence reads: CSVGPKPQETQYF. The DNA for the CDR3 is TGCAGTGTAGGGCCAAAGCCCCAAGAGACCCAGTACTTC.

The count of this clonotype is one. The chain combines TRBV28 with TRBJ2-5; D is tentatively TRBD1 or TRBD2 (7 bases each). The CDR3 runs 15 residues. The germline gives CDR1 MDHEN, CDR2 SYDVKM. V was cut by 6 bases and J by 5 bases, with 19 bases left in between. CDR3 DNA: TGTGCCAGCAGCCCGGCAGGGGGGGGGAGGGAGACCCAGTACTTC. This codes for CASSPAGGGRETQYF.

The chain has TRBV20-1 and TRBJ2-5, with D perhaps matching TRBD1 (6 bases). This CDR3 is 13 amino acids long. Germline V CDR1 and CDR2: DFQATT, SNEGSKA (reference sequence). Trimming removed 7 bases from V and 5 bases from J, with 17 bases in between. Here the CDR3 reads CSVAPGTIETQYF. DNA for the CDR3: TGCAGTGTCGCCCCCGGGACAATCGAGACCCAGTACTTC.

In its sample, this clonotype was seen many times. The chain's CDR3 is CASSSRGPLYEQYF. CDR3 sequence (DNA): TGTGCCAGCAGCTCCCGGGGGCCTCTCTACGAGCAGTACTTC. V and J are TRBV7-2 and TRBJ2-7; either TRBD1 or TRBD2 may fit D (6 bases each). There are 14 residues in the CDR3. Germline loops: CDR1 SGHTA, CDR2 FQGNSA. Deletions cut 4 bases from V and 3 bases from J, with 13 bases between.

The chain combines TRBV7-6 with TRBJ2-3, with D tentatively TRBD2 (7 bases). Between the trimmed V and J ends, which lost 6 bases and 4 bases, there was a span of 20 bases. Per germline, CDR1 SGHVS and CDR2 FNYEAQ. CDR3 size: 16 residues. This chain's CDR3 is CASSFGGQAGADTQYF. CDR3 DNA sequence: TGTGCCAGCAGTTTCGGGGGGCAGGCTGGGGCAGATACGCAGTATTTT.

V is TRBV4-2 and J is TRBJ2-1; 10 bases are shared with TRBD2. The CDR3 length is 16 residues. From germline, CDR1 is LGHNA and CDR2 YNFKEQ. V was pared by 1 base and J by 6 bases, with 6 bases of the junction left unmatched. CDR3 sequence reads: CASSQVPSGRPNEQFF. CDR3 DNA sequence: TGTGCCAGCAGCCAAGTACCTAGCGGGAGACCCAATGAGCAGTTCTTC.

The rearrangement joins TRBV7-3 to TRBJ2-7; tentative D call: TRBD2 (5 bases). Trimming left V 6 bases short and J 0 bases short, with 24 bases between. Germline V CDR1 and CDR2: SGHTA, FQGTGA. The CDR3 covers 18 residues. The CDR3 DNA sequence: TGTGCCAGCAGTCTTAATGGACGGACTCGTGGGAGCTCCTACGAGCAGTACTTC. It specifies CASSLNGRTRGSSYEQYF.

The V and J genes are TRBV5-4 and TRBJ2-5; 11 bases agree with TRBD2. Losses at the gene ends were 5 bases for V and 5 bases for J; bases not matched to a gene: 14. CDR1 and CDR2 from the germline V gene are SGHNT and YYREEE (reference sequence). This CDR3 spans 17 amino acids. CDR3 protein: CASSTRLVAGGRETQYF. Here the CDR3 DNA reads TGTGCCAGCAGTACACGCCTGGTAGCGGGAGGGCGGGAGACCCAGTACTTC.

This rearrangement joins TRBV7-3 to TRBJ2-6; the match to TRBD2 covers 7 bases. The CDR3 loop spans 18 amino acids. The trim removed 5 bases at V and 2 bases at J, leaving 12 bases unmatched. Germline V lookup: CDR1 SGHTA, CDR2 FQGTGA. CDR3 loop: CASSRQPRTRTGANVLTF. The DNA of the CDR3 is TGTGCCAGCAGCCGACAGCCACGGACTAGAACTGGGGCCAACGTCCTGACTTTC.

The V call is TRBV6-1, the J call TRBJ2-7, with TRBD1 matching 8 bases. V was clipped by 3 bases and J by 0 bases; unmatched bases: 13. Germline V gene sequence: CDR1 MNHNS, CDR2 SASEGT. This CDR3 is 18 amino acids long. CDR3 sequence: CASSEPNLGQVGSYEQYF. The CDR3 DNA sequence: TGTGCCAGCAGTGAGCCCAACCTGGGACAGGTTGGCTCCTACGAGCAGTACTTC.

This clonotype was counted many times. The CDR3 DNA reads TGCAGCGTTGAGTGGGGAATTGAGACCCAGTACTTC. Translation: CSVEWGIETQYF. The V gene is TRBV29-1, the J gene TRBJ2-5; D is unclear. The germline V and J ends were trimmed by 3 bases and 5 bases, with 10 bases remaining between them. The CDR3 runs 12 residues. From germline, CDR1 is SQVTM and CDR2 ANQGSEA.

The V call is TRBV20-1, the J call TRBJ2-3; 12 bases fit TRBD2. Losses at the gene ends were 5 bases for V and 5 bases for J; bases not matched to a gene: 17. The CDR3 spans 18 residues. Germline CDR1 DFQATT, CDR2 SNEGSKA (reference sequence). CDR3 in DNA: TGCAGTGCTCTCAAAGTAAGGCTAGCGGGAGGGCCAAGAGATACGCAGTATTTT. Residues: CSALKVRLAGGPRDTQYF.

The CDR3: CATSPLRSGAAYNEQFF. DNA of the CDR3: TGTGCCACCAGCCCACTTCGATCGGGGGCGGCATACAATGAGCAGTTCTTC. This chain connects TRBV15 to TRBJ2-1; D is possibly TRBD1 or TRBD2 (6 bases each). CDR1 and CDR2 from the germline V gene are LNHNV and YYDKDF (reference sequence). Trimming left V 5 bases short and J 4 bases short, with 21 bases between. CDR3 length: 17 residues.

The chain carries TRBV20-1 and TRBJ2-7; 7 bases line up with TRBD2. The J segment lost 0 bases and the V segment lost 6 bases, leaving 8 bases of the junction unmatched. This CDR3 is 14 amino acids long. Germline V gene data show CDR1 as DFQATT and CDR2 as SNEGSKA (reference sequence). CDR3 protein: CSAASGAPSYEQYF. CDR3 DNA sequence: TGCAGTGCCGCGAGCGGGGCCCCCTCCTACGAGCAGTACTTC.

The chain couples TRBV28 to TRBJ1-2; TRBD1 matches at 12 bases. The CDR3 is made up of 17 amino acids. After removal of 4 bases from V and 6 bases from J, the junction contained 12 bases not matched to a gene. The germline V gene has CDR1 MDHEN and CDR2 SYDVKM. CDR3 amino acids: CASSSPGQGAHSDGYTF. The CDR3 DNA reads as TGTGCCAGCAGTTCCCCGGGACAGGGGGCCCACTCGGATGGCTACACCTTC.

The chain recombines TRBV6-1 with TRBJ2-7; 9 nucleotides line up with TRBD2. V lost 4 bases to trimming and J lost 5 bases; unmatched junction nucleotides: 12. Germline V gives CDR1 MNHNS, CDR2 SASEGT. This CDR3 contains 16 residues. CDR3 coding DNA: TGTGCCAGCAGTGGATTCGTAGCGGGAGATGGGAACGAGCAGTACTTC. It specifies CASSGFVAGDGNEQYF.

This clonotype was seen repeatedly, ten times or more. V and J are TRBV5-1 and TRBJ2-3, with 9 bases that match TRBD2. The V gene end was trimmed by 0 bases and the J gene end by 0 bases; junction bases not matched to a gene: 11. Germline-derived CDR1 and CDR2 are SGHRS and YFSETQ. This CDR3 spans 19 amino acids. The CDR3, as DNA: TGCGCCAGCAGCTTGGCAGTAGCGGGAGCGTCCCCTAGCACAGATACGCAGTATTTT. This codes for CASSLAVAGASPSTDTQYF.

The chain combines TRBV20-1 with TRBJ1-5; no clear D. The CDR3 spans 12 residues. The V gene's germline CDR1 is DFQATT and CDR2 SNEGSKA (reference sequence). Trimming cost V 1 base and J 10 bases, with 11 bases left between them. Written as DNA, the CDR3 is TGCAGTGCTAGAGGGACCGTCGGTCCCCAGCATTTT. Amino acids: CSARGTVGPQHF.

V is TRBV27 and J is TRBJ1-5, with TRBD1 matching over 10 bases. Germline V gene lookup returns CDR1 MNHEY and CDR2 SMNVEV (reference sequence). After removal of 7 bases from V and 5 bases from J, the junction contained 8 bases not matched to a gene. The CDR3 spans 15 residues. This CDR3 is CASIPRTGGDQPQHF. As DNA, the CDR3 is TGTGCCAGCATTCCCCGGACAGGGGGGGATCAGCCCCAGCATTTT.

This clonotype was detected many times. The chain joins TRBV7-9 to TRBJ1-1; D not resolved. Trimming stripped 0 bases from V and 5 bases from J, with 7 bases between. This CDR3 is built from 13 residues. Germline V CDR1 and CDR2: SEHNR, FQNEAQ (reference sequence). The CDR3 coding sequence is TGTGCCAGCAGCTTAGCGAGGTTGACTGAAGCTTTCTTT. Amino acid sequence: CASSLARLTEAFF.

This clonotype occurred once. V and J are TRBV10-3 and TRBJ1-2; D is perhaps TRBD1 (6 bases). Trimming removed 0 bases from V and 6 bases from J, with 11 bases in between. Germline V gene lookup returns CDR1 ENHRY and CDR2 SYGVKD. This CDR3 is 14 amino acids long. CDR3 in amino acids: CAISESGTKDGYTF. In DNA form, the CDR3 reads TGTGCCATCAGTGAGTCGGGGACAAAGGATGGCTACACCTTC.

Regarding this clonotype: A much larger clonotype is one base distant, so this may be a read error. This chain links TRBV20-1 with TRBJ2-4; 14 bases line up with TRBD2. Germline CDR1 and CDR2: DFQATT and SNEGSKA (reference sequence). This CDR3 spans 15 amino acids. The CDR3 coding sequence is TGCAGTGCTAGGGGGGGGACTAGCGGGAGAAACATTGAGTACTTC. It is translated as CSARGGTSGRNIEYF.

This sequence joins TRBV29-1 and TRBJ2-1; 16 nucleotides align to TRBD2. This CDR3 has 19 residues. Germline V lookup: CDR1 SQVTM, CDR2 ANQGSEA. J was trimmed by 0 bases and V by 8 bases; bases with no gene match: 13. The CDR3 region is CSIVGGLAGGGYSYNEQFF. The CDR3 coding sequence is TGCAGCATTGTAGGGGGACTAGCGGGAGGGGGCTACTCCTACAATGAGCAGTTCTTC.

This clonotype was detected a few times. The rearrangement joins TRBV27 to TRBJ2-5; the D call may be TRBD1 or TRBD2 (5 bases each). CDR1 is MNHEY and CDR2 is SMNVEV in the germline V gene (reference sequence). The CDR3 is 17 residues long. Trimming shortened V by 6 bases and J by 5 bases, and 25 bases separated the two germline ends. DNA for the CDR3: TGTGCCAGCAGCCAGCGCCCCTGGAGTGGGGGAAAGGAGACCCAGTACTTC. The encoded protein is CASSQRPWSGGKETQYF.

The V call is TRBV20-1, the J call TRBJ2-1; D remains ambiguous. CDR3 length: 15 residues. Germline V gene data show CDR1 as DFQATT and CDR2 as SNEGSKA (reference sequence). V was pared by 5 bases and J by 0 bases, with 14 bases between. DNA of the CDR3: TGCAGTGCTGAACAACTCCTGAGCTCCTACAATGAGCAGTTCTTC. This translates into CSAEQLLSSYNEQFF.

In its sample, this clonotype was seen many times. V gene TRBV12-3 or TRBV12-4 combines with J gene TRBJ1-3, with D possibly matching TRBD1 (5 bases). V was trimmed by 6 bases and J by 0 bases, leaving 15 bases between them. The CDR3 length is 16 residues. CDR3 loop: CASSLRVGGSGNTIYF. DNA for the CDR3: TGTGCCAGCAGCCTCCGGGTGGGGGGCTCTGGAAACACCATATATTTT.

In this sample, this clonotype turned up a few times. The chain uses TRBV27 and TRBJ2-7, with D possibly being TRBD2 (6 bases). V lost 7 bases and J lost 7, with 20 bases in between. The CDR3 consists of 14 residues. The germline CDR1 and CDR2 sequences are MNHEY and SMNVEV (reference sequence). The CDR3 region has the DNA TGTGCCAGCACGACTAGTGGGCGGGTGGGAGAGCAGTACTTC. Protein: CASTTSGRVGEQYF.

This chain connects TRBV7-9 to TRBJ2-7; 10 bases are a match to TRBD2. V lost 6 bases and J lost 0; bases outside the gene matches: 8. In germline, CDR1 is SEHNR, CDR2 FQNEAQ (reference sequence). The CDR3 spans 16 residues. The CDR3 is CASSDTSGKYSYEQYF. Here the CDR3 DNA reads TGTGCCAGCAGTGATACTAGCGGGAAGTACTCCTACGAGCAGTACTTC.

This clonotype was seen repeatedly, ten times or more. V gene TRBV5-1 combines with J gene TRBJ1-1; D is ambiguous. CDR1 and CDR2 from the germline V gene are SGHRS and YFSETQ. The CDR3 extends over 14 amino acids. V was pared by 0 bases and J by 6 bases, with 12 bases between. The CDR3 sequence: CASSLVAPEAEAFF. DNA of the CDR3: TGCGCCAGCAGCTTGGTAGCCCCGGAGGCTGAAGCTTTCTTT. Looking up the rest from reference TRBV5-1 and TRBJ1-1 gives the full variable domain: KAGVTQTPRYLIKTRGQQVTLSCSPISGHRSVSWYQQTPGQGLQFLFEYFSETQRNKGNFPGRFSGRQFSNSRSEMNVSTLELGDSALYLCASSLVAPEAEAFFGQGTRLTVV.